This T cell receptor (beta chain) emerged from a study of beta chain features in type 1 diabetes. Study outcomes and limitations: Shorter TCRB CDR3s, moderately but significantly so, were found in Type 1 diabetes patients in all four CD4+ subsets. Diminished insertions and augmented deletions at VDJ junctions characterized type 1 diabetes patients.

Expressed TCRB transcripts got sequenced, as all isolated RNA was reverse transcribed. Data came from immunoSEQ multiplex PCR; TCRdb stores just in-frame clones and leaves some out. The data show 250,000 to 300,000 clones, 24% seen once. Via the markers CD45RO/CCR7/CD25/CD127/CD95/CD27, stem cell-like memory, regulatory, central memory and naive CD4+ cells were sorted. The V end lost 5 bases, the J end lost 3 bases, and 10 bases lay between the germline ends. There are 14 residues in the CDR3. Per the germline V gene, CDR1 is SEHNR and CDR2 is FQNEAQ (reference sequence). In its sample, this clone was seen a few times. Its specificity is unknown.

This clonotype was obtained from a young woman with type 1 diabetes. The rearrangement joins TRBV7-9 to TRBJ1-4; D is possibly TRBD1 (6 bases). Source material: naive CD4+ T cells from blood. The CDR3 here is CASSRTVANEKLFF. CDR3 in DNA: TGTGCCAGCAGCCGGACAGTGGCTAATGAAAAACTGTTTTTT.